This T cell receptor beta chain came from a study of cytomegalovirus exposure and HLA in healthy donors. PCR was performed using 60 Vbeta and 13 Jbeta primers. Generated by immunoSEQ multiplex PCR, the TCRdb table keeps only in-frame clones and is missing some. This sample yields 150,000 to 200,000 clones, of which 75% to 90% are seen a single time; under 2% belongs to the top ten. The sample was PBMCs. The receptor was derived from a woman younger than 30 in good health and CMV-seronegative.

CDR3 in amino acids: CASSPTGQVKYNEQFF. The CDR3 DNA reads as TGTGCCAGCAGCCCCACAGGACAAGTAAAGTACAATGAGCAGTTCTTC. The chain is built from TRBV11-3 and TRBJ2-1; D may be TRBD1 (5 bases). This CDR3 is 16 amino acids long. The V gene's germline CDR1 is SGHNT and CDR2 YENEEA. Trimming left V 5 bases short and J 4 bases short, with 18 bases between.